A single sample is the source of the 24 T cell receptor beta chains below, sequenced in a study of CXCR3-negative and CXCR3-positive naive CD8 T cells. Findings of the study overall: Hydrophobicity was higher for TRB CDR3s found in CXCR3-positive naive cells than in CXCR3-negative naive cells.

The libraries of TRB cDNA were constructed through 5' RACE using UMI labels. TCRdb reprocessed the 5' RACE reads; each CDR3 protein has one entry and no DNA is given. The sample holds tens of thousands of distinct CDR3 sequences. Antigens for these TCRs are unknown. The sequencing sample was made of naive CXCR3+ CD8+ T cells from blood. Documented subset: CD45RO-CCR7+CD27+CD95- naive CD8+ T cells expressing CXCR3 (TNR3+). The receptors stem from a human donor in good health. Some clones in this sample may be carry-over from other donors' samples.

The rearrangement uses TRBV5-6 and TRBJ2-3; TCRdb lists TRBD1, though no DNA is available to test this call. Germline V gene lookup returns CDR1 SGHDT and CDR2 YYEEEE. The CDR3 spans 15 residues. CDR3 protein: CASSLVVGTTDTQYF.

This rearrangement joins TRBV29-1 to TRBJ2-1. The germline V gene encodes CDR1 SQVTM and CDR2 ANQGSEA. The CDR3 covers 14 residues. CDR3 loop: CSVLGSRLYNEQFF.

The chain employs TRBV15 and TRBJ2-1; TCRdb's assignment of TRBD1 cannot be checked, as there is no DNA. The V gene's germline CDR1 is LNHNV and CDR2 YYDKDF (reference sequence). This CDR3 has 14 residues. The CDR3 region is CATSTGTNYNEQFF.

The chain combines TRBV29-1 with TRBJ2-1. Germline CDR1 SQVTM, CDR2 ANQGSEA. The CDR3 is 11 residues long. The CDR3 loop reads CSVGQDNEQFF.

The chain links TRBV10-3 to TRBJ2-7. The CDR3 loop spans 11 amino acids. CDR1 ENHRY and CDR2 SYGVKD come from the germline V gene. This chain's CDR3 is CAGYPTYEQYF.

The chain has TRBV12-3 or TRBV12-4 and TRBJ1-1. CDR3 length equals 12 residues. The CDR3: CASSFGLTEAFF.

V and J are TRBV11-2 and TRBJ2-7; TCRdb designates TRBD1, a call that cannot be tested without DNA. CDR3 length equals 16 residues. In germline, CDR1 is SGHAT, CDR2 FQNNGV. Here the CDR3 reads CASTHPSDRDSYEQYF.

The chain is built from TRBV6-5 and TRBJ2-2. In germline, CDR1 is MNHEY, CDR2 SVGAGI. This CDR3 region has 13 residues. CDR3 in amino acids: CASSPTETGELFF.

The chain combines TRBV7-9 with TRBJ1-1; TCRdb names TRBD1, which stays unverified in the absence of DNA. Germline V gene sequence: CDR1 SEHNR, CDR2 FQNEAQ (reference sequence). The CDR3 is 16 residues long. CDR3 amino acids: CASRSSSDRGKTEAFF.

This chain connects TRBV21-1 to TRBJ2-7. TRBV21-1 is tagged as a pseudogene. The CDR3 runs to 15 residues. This CDR3 is CASSKGHRSSYEQYF.

The chain links TRBV7-6 to TRBJ2-1; TCRdb lists TRBD2, though no DNA is available to test this call. CDR1 and CDR2 (germline): SGHVS, FNYEAQ. The CDR3 runs 14 residues. Here the CDR3 reads CASSLAPLVDEQFF.

This chain uses TRBV21-1 with TRBJ1-1; TCRdb names TRBD1, which stays unverified in the absence of DNA. TRBV21-1 constitutes a pseudogene. The CDR3 loop spans 16 amino acids. CDR3 sequence: CASSKGQGGWGTEAFF.

V is TRBV7-9 and J is TRBJ2-7; the TRBD1 assignment by TCRdb is unverifiable without DNA. CDR3 length equals 17 residues. The germline V gene encodes CDR1 SEHNR and CDR2 FQNEAQ (reference sequence). This CDR3 reads CASSLGFGQEGIYEQYF.

The chain uses TRBV21-1 and TRBJ2-2. TRBV21-1 is noted as a pseudogene. The CDR3 is made up of 14 amino acids. CDR3 loop: CASSKSPSSGELFF.

This chain links TRBV7-3 with TRBJ2-5; TCRdb gives TRBD1 as the D gene, but with no DNA this cannot be confirmed. In germline, CDR1 is SGHTA, CDR2 FQGTGA. CDR3 length: 15 residues. The chain's CDR3 is CASSPSGGRQETQYF.

The chain carries TRBV18 and TRBJ1-1; the TRBD1 assignment by TCRdb is unverifiable without DNA. This CDR3 region has 15 residues. Germline CDR1 is KGHSH and CDR2 is LQKENI. The CDR3 protein is CASSETGRWDTEAFF.

This sequence joins TRBV29-1 and TRBJ2-1; TCRdb names TRBD2, which stays unverified in the absence of DNA. Germline V gives CDR1 SQVTM, CDR2 ANQGSEA. This CDR3 has 14 amino acids. This chain's CDR3 is CSVVPAGGYNEQFF.

The chain combines TRBV12-3 or TRBV12-4 with TRBJ2-3; TCRdb returns TRBD2, unconfirmable since there is no DNA. There are 15 residues in the CDR3. CDR3 region: CASSLLREALDTQYF.

The gene calls are TRBV5-5 and TRBJ2-7. Germline-derived CDR1 and CDR2 are SGHKS and YYEKEE (reference sequence). The CDR3 runs to 15 residues. The CDR3 reads CASSLSSSSSYEQYF.

The CDR3 sequence is CASRTTRGGQETQYF. The V gene is TRBV28, the J gene TRBJ2-5; the D call of TRBD2 rests on TCRdb alone, since no DNA is present to check it. Per the germline V gene, CDR1 is MDHEN and CDR2 is SYDVKM. This CDR3 is 15 amino acids long.

The gene calls are TRBV5-1 and TRBJ1-1; as DNA is missing, the TRBD1 call by TCRdb cannot be tested. This CDR3 is 15 amino acids long. Germline CDR1 reads SGHRS; CDR2 reads YFSETQ. The CDR3 is CASSLDGEREGEAFF.

The V and J genes are TRBV6-5 and TRBJ2-7; TCRdb outputs TRBD2, but without DNA this stays unchecked. Germline CDR1 MNHEY, CDR2 SVGAGI. The CDR3 loop spans 14 amino acids. The CDR3 loop reads CASSYLFGTYEQYF.

The genes are TRBV7-9 and TRBJ2-1; TCRdb's assignment of TRBD1 cannot be checked, as there is no DNA. The CDR3 consists of 11 residues. Germline CDR1 is SEHNR and CDR2 is FQNEAQ (reference sequence). CDR3 in amino acids: CASSLSGTNFF.

V usage is TRBV29-1 and J usage is TRBJ2-1; the TCRdb D gene call, TRBD1, has no DNA to confirm it. The CDR3 runs to 11 residues. Germline V gene data show CDR1 as SQVTM and CDR2 as ANQGSEA. CDR3 region: CSAPRGNEQFF.